The rows below give T cell receptor beta chains drawn from one sample of a study of CD8 T cells in ankylosing spondylitis. A single record per CDR3 protein comes from TCRdb applying MiXCR to the 5' RACE reads. This sample has 400,000 to 450,000 distinct CDR3 sequences, with roughly 17% found just once. Sequencing was carried out using blood, either unsorted or a sorted T cell fraction (not recorded which). Receptors originate from a male donor with ankylosing spondylitis. CDR3s include the opening cysteine and the closing phenylalanine or tryptophan. D genes are given only for firm matches. Rows give clone size only sometimes, using once, few, many, or a class for an expanded clone.

v_gene	d_gene	abundance	j_gene	CDR3nt	CDR3aa
TRBV29-1	.	few	TRBJ1-2	TGCAGCGTGGGGGGCTACACCTTC	CSVGGYTF
TRBV6-5	.	few	TRBJ1-1	TGTGCCAGCAGTTACGACGATACGAGCCCAGCTTTCTTT	CASSYDDTSPAFF
TRBV5-1	.	many	TRBJ2-7	TGCGCCAGCAGCCGGACTGGAACCTACGAGCAGTACTTC	CASSRTGTYEQYF
TRBV7-2	TRBD1	few	TRBJ1-1	TGTGCCAGCAGCTTGAGGGGGCAACGCGCTTCCACTGAAGCTTTCTTT	CASSLRGQRASTEAFF
TRBV6-2/TRBV6-3	TRBD1	.	TRBJ1-5	TGTGCCAGCAGTTACCGCCCTATGGGGGGACAGGGAAGCAATCAGCCCCAGCATTTT	CASSYRPMGGQGSNQPQHF
TRBV7-2	.	.	TRBJ1-2	TGTGCCAGCAGAAACATGGGGGGGGCTAACTATGGCTACACCTTC	CASRNMGGANYGYTF
TRBV7-6	TRBD2	.	TRBJ2-7	TGTGCCAGCACCTTAGAGGCCAGCGGGACCCACGAGCAGTACTTC	CASTLEASGTHEQYF
TRBV15	TRBD1	few	TRBJ1-2	TGTGCCACCAGCAGAGATTGGGGACAGCGAAACTATGGCTACACCTTC	CATSRDWGQRNYGYTF
TRBV6-5	.	few	TRBJ1-1	TGTGCCAGCAGTTACTCGGGGCAGCTCCTCAACACTGAAGCTTTCTTT	CASSYSGQLLNTEAFF
TRBV29-1	.	few	TRBJ2-6	TGCAGCGTTGAGGCGGGGTCTGGGGCCAACGTCCTGACTTTC	CSVEAGSGANVLTF
TRBV5-1	.	.	TRBJ2-5	TGCGCCAGCAGCCTGTCCGGGGGCCCAGAAGAGACCCAGTACTTC	CASSLSGGPEETQYF
TRBV5-1	.	many	TRBJ2-7	TGCGCCAGCAGCTCCGGGGACCAGTACCACGAGCAGTACTTC	CASSSGDQYHEQYF
TRBV28	.	few	TRBJ2-5	TGTGCCAGCAGCGCTGGAGGAGGGCAAGAGACCCAGTACTTC	CASSAGGGQETQYF
TRBV12-3/TRBV12-4	TRBD1	few	TRBJ2-7	TGTGCCAGCAGTCTTCGACAGGGGGCGGGTGAGCAGTACTTC	CASSLRQGAGEQYF
TRBV13	TRBD1	.	TRBJ1-4	TGTGCCAGCAGCTTAGGGGGGACAGGGAAGGAAAAACTGTTTTTT	CASSLGGTGKEKLFF
TRBV29-1	TRBD2	few	TRBJ2-3	TGCAGCGCAGCGGGGGGCACCGGTCCGGCAGATACGCAGTATTTT	CSAAGGTGPADTQYF
TRBV27	.	.	TRBJ2-5	TGTGCCAGCAGTAAGCTGACAGGAGTGGCAGAGACCCAGTACTTC	CASSKLTGVAETQYF
TRBV20-1	TRBD2	.	TRBJ2-5	TGCAGTGCTAGCTGGGAGGGGGAGACCCAGTACTTC	CSASWEGETQYF
TRBV4-3	.	.	TRBJ2-5	TGCGCCAGCAGCCAAGCTCTTCTAGTTAAAGAGACCCAGTACTTC	CASSQALLVKETQYF
TRBV12-3/TRBV12-4	TRBD2	.	TRBJ2-2	TGTGCCAGCAGTAGACCGCCCCCGGGACTAGCGGGAGGCCCCGGGGAGCTGTTTTTT	CASSRPPPGLAGGPGELFF
TRBV6-1	.	few	TRBJ1-6	TGTGCCAGCAGTGCCGACCGCGATTCACCCCTCCACTTT	CASSADRDSPLHF
TRBV6-5	.	once	TRBJ1-1	TGTGCCAGCAGTTATAGGGGGACGATTGAAGCTTTCTTT	CASSYRGTIEAFF